Below are 22 T cell receptor beta chains sequenced from a single sample in a study of radiation and T cells in renal cell carcinoma (dated by TCRdb to 2019 to 2021). Library construction relied on the immunoSEQ multiplex PCR assay. Sourced from immuneACCESS, this table was stored by TCRdb with only in-frame sequences that have V and J called. A share of the clones is absent; for the studies checked, an unresolved V gene accounts for under half, and the remainder has no known explanation. Present in this sample are tens of thousands of clones, 60% to 85% of which were seen just once. The ten top clones hold 7.3% of the sample. This specimen's time point label, interpreted: baseline pretreatment blood. The treatment or condition label here, explained by the study, means: 15 Gy SBRT to primary tumor, nephrectomy 4 weeks later. Sequencing was performed on blood, taken from a patient whose treatment included radiotherapy and nephrectomy. All receptors come from a man aged 60-69 years with renal cell carcinoma.

The chain uses TRBV7-2 and TRBJ2-4; 9 bases are shared with TRBD2. V was pared by 5 bases and J by 7 bases, with 12 bases of the junction left unmatched. Germline V gives CDR1 SGHTA, CDR2 FQGNSA. The length of the CDR3 is 16 residues. Here the CDR3 DNA reads TGTGCCAGCAGCCCGTCAGCCTTTACTAGCGGGAACATTCAGTACTTC. Translation gives CASSPSAFTSGNIQYF.

This chain uses TRBV6-1 with TRBJ2-7; D is unclear. V lost 7 bases, J lost 3 bases, and 7 bases lay in between. CDR1 is MNHNS and CDR2 is SASEGT in the germline V gene. This CDR3 is built from 11 residues. The CDR3: CASMLDYEQYV. The CDR3 DNA reads as TGTGCCAGCATGTTGGACTACGAGCAGTACGTC.

This chain links TRBV6-1 with TRBJ2-7; the match to TRBD1 covers 9 bases. The V segment lost 4 bases and the J segment 6 bases; nucleotides outside the gene matches: 7. The length of the CDR3 is 14 residues. Germline assignment: CDR1 MNHNS and CDR2 SASEGT. The CDR3 region has the DNA TGTGCCAGCAGTGTGGACAGGGGATCTGCCGAGCAGTACTTC. Translating gives CASSVDRGSAEQYF.

The CDR3 loop is CASSFYGNPGTEAFF. CDR3 nucleotide sequence: TGTGCCAGCAGCTTTTACGGGAACCCGGGGACTGAAGCTTTCTTT. This sequence joins TRBV5-6 and TRBJ1-1; no clear D gene. The germline CDR1 and CDR2 sequences are SGHDT and YYEEEE. The CDR3 extends over 15 amino acids. With 2 bases removed from V and 5 bases from J, the gap between germline ends came to 16 bases.

J is TRBJ1-1 and V is TRBV18; D is uncertain. The CDR3 has 13 residues. Per germline, CDR1 KGHSH and CDR2 LQKENI. V dropped 3 bases and J dropped 6 bases, with 11 bases sitting between them. CDR3 nucleotides: TGTGCCAGCTCACCTGGGAGAGGCCCTGAAGCTTTCTTT. This codes for CASSPGRGPEAFF.

The V gene is TRBV13, the J gene TRBJ2-5; 8 nucleotides match TRBD1. Germline V gives CDR1 PRHDT, CDR2 FYEKMQ (reference sequence). The CDR3 has 17 residues. V lost 4 bases and J lost 2; bases outside the gene matches: 12. In DNA form, the CDR3 reads TGTGCCAGCAGCTACCTTGGCAGGGGGCCGGGACAAGAGACCCAGTACTTC. This gives the protein CASSYLGRGPGQETQYF.

The chain employs TRBV5-1 and TRBJ1-6, with a possible D match to TRBD1 (5 bases). CDR1 is SGHRS and CDR2 is YFSETQ in the germline V gene. Trimming shortened V by 2 bases and J by 5 bases, and 11 bases separated the two germline ends. This CDR3 contains 15 residues. The CDR3 protein is CASSLATDNNSPLHF. The CDR3 DNA reads TGCGCCAGCAGCTTAGCGACAGATAATAATTCACCCCTCCACTTT.

This clone was observed once. The chain uses TRBV6-5 and TRBJ1-2; D is unresolved. Germline assignment: CDR1 MNHEY and CDR2 SVGAGI. The V and J ends lost 5 bases and 3 bases respectively, with 10 bases between them. The CDR3 spans 13 residues. The CDR3 bases are TGTGCCAGCAGTCATGAGGGTGACTATGGCTACACCTTC. Protein product: CASSHEGDYGYTF.

The chain combines TRBV13 with TRBJ2-1; TRBD1 might be the D (5 bases). Germline V gene lookup returns CDR1 PRHDT and CDR2 FYEKMQ (reference sequence). Deletions cut 0 bases from V and 6 bases from J, with 18 bases between. This CDR3 region has 17 residues. Here the CDR3 reads CASSLGPIGAQGNEQFF. CDR3 nucleotide sequence: TGTGCCAGCAGCTTAGGCCCCATAGGGGCGCAGGGCAATGAGCAGTTCTTC.

J is TRBJ2-2 and V is TRBV29-1; TRBD1 matches at 9 bases. CDR1 SQVTM and CDR2 ANQGSEA come from the germline V gene. There are 14 residues in the CDR3. Trimming cost V 4 bases and J 6 bases; bases outside gene matches: 6. The CDR3 nucleotides read TGCAGCGTTGCCGGACAGGGGAGCGCCGGGGAGCTGTTTTTT. Its protein is CSVAGQGSAGELFF.

The chain combines TRBV4-2 with TRBJ2-2, with 8 bases lining up with TRBD2. The V gene's germline CDR1 is LGHNA and CDR2 YNFKEQ. This CDR3 has 19 amino acids. The V gene end was trimmed by 1 base and the J gene end by 0 bases; junction bases not matched to a gene: 10. The CDR3 here is CASSQVLRGRTANTGELFF. The CDR3 coding sequence is TGTGCCAGCAGCCAAGTTCTACGCGGGAGGACCGCGAACACCGGGGAGCTGTTTTTT.

This chain uses TRBV11-2 with TRBJ2-4; TRBD2 agrees at 10 bases. The junction had 13 bases not matched to a gene; V was cut back by 5 bases and J by 0 bases. The CDR3 is 19 residues long. Germline assignment: CDR1 SGHAT and CDR2 FQNNGV. The CDR3, as DNA: TGTGCCAGCAGCCCAAATGGGCTAGCGGGGGCTCAAGCCAAAAACATTCAGTACTTC. Translating gives CASSPNGLAGAQAKNIQYF.

The V and J genes are TRBV2 and TRBJ1-1; D gene unclear. The germline V and J ends were trimmed by 2 bases and 1 base, with 5 bases remaining between them. Germline CDR1 reads SNHLY; CDR2 reads FYNNEI. CDR3 length: 13 amino acids. DNA of the CDR3: TGTGCCAGCAGTGAAAACACGAACACTGAAGCTTTCTTT. It yields the protein CASSENTNTEAFF. Full variable domain (missing parts from reference TRBV2 and TRBJ1-1): EPEVTQTPSHQVTQMGQEVILRCVPISNHLYFYWYRQILGQKVEFLVSFYNNEISEKSEIFDDQFSVERPDGSNFTLKIRSTKLEDSAMYFCASSENTNTEAFFGQGTRLTVV.

This sequence joins TRBV6-6 and TRBJ1-1, with 9 nucleotides matching TRBD1. Looked up from germline, CDR1 is MNHNY and CDR2 is SVGAGI (reference sequence). CDR3 size: 13 residues. With 10 bases clipped from V and 2 bases from J, the junction kept 5 bases outside the gene matches. CDR3 sequence (DNA): TGTGCCACCCTGACAGGGGGAAACACTGAAGCTTTCTTT. Its protein product is CATLTGGNTEAFF.

This sequence joins TRBV5-4 and TRBJ1-2; 8 nucleotides agree with TRBD1. This CDR3 is 16 amino acids long. The germline V gene has CDR1 SGHNT and CDR2 YYREEE (reference sequence). V trimming: 6 bases; J trimming: 2 bases; junction bases outside the gene matches: 12. In DNA form, the CDR3 reads TGTGCCAGCAACCCCTCCGGGACAGGATACAACTATGGCTACACCTTC. The encoded protein is CASNPSGTGYNYGYTF.

This clone has only one observation. This chain links TRBV4-3 with TRBJ1-3; D ambiguous. The CDR3 contains 13 residues. CDR1 and CDR2 from the germline V gene are LGHNA and YSLEER. V was trimmed by 1 base and J by 4 bases, leaving 5 bases between them. The CDR3 sequence: CASSQGRGNTIYF. The DNA for the CDR3 is TGCGCCAGCAGCCAAGGCCGGGGAAACACCATATATTTT.

This clone came up a few times. The gene calls are TRBV19 and TRBJ2-7, with D possibly TRBD1 on 6 matching bases. CDR1 and CDR2 from the germline V gene are LNHDA and SQIVND (reference sequence). CDR3 length: 15 residues. V dropped 4 bases and J dropped 4 bases, with 17 bases sitting between them. DNA of the CDR3: TGTGCCAGTAGTAGGAGAGGGGACACAAGATACGAGCAGTACGTC. Its protein is CASSRRGDTRYEQYV.

This chain joins TRBV6-1 and TRBJ1-1; D remains unclear. The V gene lost 7 bases and the J gene lost 8 bases, with 17 bases spanning the gap. The germline CDR1 and CDR2 sequences are MNHNS and SASEGT. The CDR3 spans 13 residues. The CDR3 DNA sequence: TGTGCCAGCACGAAAGCCTGGGTGGACGAAGCTTTCTTT. Amino acids: CASTKAWVDEAFF.

This clone was picked up a small number of times. The chain uses TRBV7-8 and TRBJ2-4; D is undetermined. CDR1 is SGHVS and CDR2 is FQNEAQ in the germline V gene. There are 12 residues in the CDR3. V lost 5 bases to trimming and J lost 8 bases, with 10 bases between them. This chain's CDR3 is CASSPWADIQYF. DNA for the CDR3: TGTGCCAGCAGCCCCTGGGCAGACATTCAGTACTTC.

The rearrangement links TRBV6-4 to TRBJ2-7; possibly TRBD1 for D (6 bases). The V gene lost 6 bases and the J gene lost 7 bases, with 13 bases spanning the gap. Germline V gives CDR1 MRHNA, CDR2 SNTAGT. This CDR3 has 12 residues. The CDR3 here is CASRAVGGEQYV. Here the CDR3 DNA reads TGTGCCAGCAGAGCGGTAGGGGGAGAGCAGTACGTC.

The chain combines TRBV13 with TRBJ1-2; D gene ambiguous. V was cut by 1 base and J by 0 bases, with 6 bases left in between. The germline gives CDR1 PRHDT, CDR2 FYEKMQ (reference sequence). The CDR3 extends over 14 amino acids. The chain's CDR3 is CASSLDRSNYGYTF. The CDR3 coding sequence is TGTGCCAGCAGCTTAGACAGATCTAACTATGGCTACACCTTC.

The genes are TRBV11-2 and TRBJ2-7; 11 bases agree with TRBD2. J lost 4 bases, V lost 3 bases, and 17 bases had no gene match. Germline CDR1 is SGHAT and CDR2 is FQNNGV. The CDR3 sequence is 19 residues long. CDR3 bases: TGTGCCAGCAGCTTTCGCGAAATAACTAGCGGGAGTGGGGCGTACGAGCAGTACGTC. Residues: CASSFREITSGSGAYEQYV.